One T cell receptor beta chain is described in this entry. Its antigen remains unknown. At one of its ends the junction is not consistent with the germline gene, which may arise from a read error. These data are taken from a study of glioma-infiltrating T cells. CDR1 MDHEN and CDR2 SYDVKM come from the germline V gene. This CDR3 has 12 amino acids. Using RNA template, CDR3s of TCR alpha and beta were amplified with iRepertoire arm-PCR. Input was roughly 100-450 ng of tissue mRNA or PBMC total RNA. From the multiplex PCR reads, TCRdb called clonotypes with MiXCR, one entry per CDR3 protein. Here the sample spans fewer than 200,000 distinct CDR3 sequences, more than 35% being singletons. General observations from the study: Very few CDR3 sequences were shared between tissue and blood. Non-neoplastic patients had below-expected tissue-blood divergence, while all gliomas exceeded expectation.

The sequencing input was glioma tissue, nonneoplastic brain tissue, or PBMCs (not recorded which). The chain carries TRBV28 and TRBJ1-4; 9 positions match TRBD1. This receptor was taken from a human donor with low-grade glioma or glioblastoma, undergoing nonglioma brain surgery, or in good health (not recorded which). The CDR3 nucleotides read TGTGTAGTACAGGGGGCGGTTGAAAAACTGCTTTTT. As protein: CVVQGAVEKLLF.